The source of this TCR beta chain is a study of T cell repertoires in cytomegalovirus infection. Across the whole study: Indicated by public TCR beta signatures were CMV infection and matching HLA type.

This CDR3 is built from 15 residues. Germline V gives CDR1 SGHTA, CDR2 FQGNSA. V lost 1 base and J 4 bases, leaving 12 bases between the germline ends. Study-wide results and caveats: What dominated the ex vivo response were HLA-C-restricted CMV-specific TCR beta clonotypes. CMV carriers having the relevant HLA were flagged by cumulative public TCR beta family frequency.

TCRdb recomputed calls from the reads with MiXCR, one row per CDR3 protein. In the table there are around 300,000 distinct CDR3 sequences, around a tenth of which are singletons. The sample holds many counts of this clonotype. Its antigen remains unidentified. The gene calls are TRBV7-2 and TRBJ2-3, with D unresolved. This TCR came from a human donor in good health (CMV status not recorded). Some clones in this sample may be carry-over from other donors' samples. Input material: PBMCs. CDR3 region: CASSLVRLSADTQYF. In DNA, the CDR3 is TGTGCCAGCAGCTTAGTAAGATTGAGTGCAGATACGCAGTATTTT.